Each of the 20 T cell receptor beta chains below was sequenced from the same sample in a study of cytomegalovirus exposure and HLA in healthy donors. Amplification used 60 Vbeta primers and 13 Jbeta primers. Clones were read by immunoSEQ multiplex PCR, and TCRdb kept only the in-frame ones, dropping some. The table records hundreds of thousands of clones, approximately 90% of them present only once. Sequenced sample: PBMCs. Receptors were obtained from a woman between 18 and 29 years old in good health and CMV-seronegative.

The count of this clone is one. J is TRBJ2-7 and V is TRBV6-5; no clear D gene. Germline V lookup: CDR1 MNHEY, CDR2 SVGAGI. V lost 2 bases and J lost 5, with 13 bases in between. The CDR3 runs to 14 residues. The CDR3 nucleotides read TGTGCCAGCAGTTACAGGCAGGTTGCCGACGAGCAGTACTTC. Translating gives CASSYRQVADEQYF.

The chain has TRBV5-4 and TRBJ1-2; 10 bases match TRBD1. CDR3 length: 13 residues. V dropped 4 bases and J dropped 8; count of bases not matched to a gene: 5. From germline, CDR1 is SGHNT and CDR2 YYREEE (reference sequence). CDR3 amino acids: CASSTGTGEGYTF. The CDR3 DNA sequence: TGTGCCAGCAGCACCGGGACAGGGGAGGGCTACACCTTC.

The chain links TRBV6-5 to TRBJ2-5, with D uncertain. Near its end, the DNA agrees better with TRBJ2-7, so the J call may be wrong. The germline gives CDR1 MNHEY, CDR2 SVGAGI. This CDR3 spans 12 amino acids. The CDR3 DNA reads TGTGCCAGCAGTCAAACCCTGTACGAGCAGTACTTC. Its translation: CASSQTLYEQYF.

This rearrangement joins TRBV11-3 to TRBJ2-2; 8 bases line up with TRBD1. Germline lookup yields CDR1 SGHNT and CDR2 YENEEA. Losses at the gene ends were 5 bases for V and 3 bases for J; bases not matched to a gene: 2. This CDR3 has 14 residues. The CDR3 DNA reads as TGTGCCAGCAGCAAGACAGGGGACACCGGGGAGCTGTTTTTT. Protein product: CASSKTGDTGELFF.

This rearrangement joins TRBV7-2 to TRBJ2-3; 7 bases are shared with TRBD2. The CDR3 is 14 amino acids. The V gene end was trimmed by 3 bases and the J gene end by 3 bases; junction bases not matched to a gene: 3. From germline, CDR1 is SGHTA and CDR2 FQGNSA. The DNA of the CDR3 is TGTGCCAGCAGCTTGCGGGGAGGGACAGATACGCAGTATTTT. Its translation is CASSLRGGTDTQYF.

The V call is TRBV6-5, the J call TRBJ2-7; 10 bases align to TRBD2. The J segment lost 2 bases and the V segment lost 8 bases, leaving 3 bases of the junction unmatched. The CDR3 runs 13 residues. Germline V gene lookup returns CDR1 MNHEY and CDR2 SVGAGI. Here the CDR3 DNA reads TGTGCCAGCCAACTAGCGGGAACCTACGAGCAGTACTTC. It specifies CASQLAGTYEQYF.

The chain links TRBV2 to TRBJ1-5, with 8 bases matching TRBD1. The CDR3 length is 14 residues. The trim removed 6 bases at V and 7 bases at J, leaving 8 bases unmatched. Germline V CDR1 and CDR2: SNHLY, FYNNEI. The CDR3 sequence is CASSETGAVQPQHF. The CDR3 DNA reads as TGTGCCAGCAGCGAGACAGGGGCCGTCCAGCCCCAGCATTTT.

The CDR3 DNA sequence: TGTGCCAGCAGTTCAAGCGGGAGGGCTTACAATGAGCAGTTCTTC. This sequence encodes CASSSSGRAYNEQFF. The chain employs TRBV7-9 and TRBJ2-1, with TRBD2 matching 10 bases. V was pared by 6 bases and J by 4 bases, with 6 bases of the junction left unmatched. The CDR3 has 15 amino acids. The germline CDR1 and CDR2 sequences are SEHNR and FQNEAQ (reference sequence).

The rearrangement links TRBV27 to TRBJ2-1; a weak D match, TRBD2 (6 bases). In germline, CDR1 is MNHEY, CDR2 SMNVEV (reference sequence). This CDR3 is 15 amino acids long. Trimming stripped 6 bases from V and 6 bases from J, with 18 bases between. The CDR3 here is CASRSGTGFVNEQFF. The CDR3 DNA sequence: TGTGCCAGCAGGTCGGGGACTGGTTTTGTCAATGAGCAGTTCTTC.

Worth noting for this clone: The junction departs from germline at one end; a sequencing error may be responsible. The rearrangement uses TRBV4-3 and TRBJ1-2; weak D call: TRBD1 (5 bases). This CDR3 comprises 15 residues. From germline, CDR1 is LGHNA and CDR2 YSLEER. CDR3 loop: CASSAFRGGVEGYPF. CDR3 in DNA: TGCGCCAGCAGCGCTTTTCGTGGGGGGGTGGAAGGCTACCCCTTC.

The chain links TRBV29-1 to TRBJ1-2, with TRBD1 matching over 9 bases. With V trimmed by 0 bases and J by 4 bases, 3 bases remained unmatched. The length of the CDR3 is 14 residues. The germline CDR1 and CDR2 sequences are SQVTM and ANQGSEA. The CDR3 nucleotides are TGCAGCGTTGAAGATACGACAGGGGGCTATGGCTACACCTTC. Residues: CSVEDTTGGYGYTF.

The V gene is TRBV4-1, the J gene TRBJ2-2, with 7 bases fitting TRBD1. This CDR3 comprises 15 residues. Germline CDR1 MGHRA, CDR2 YSYEKL. V dropped 4 bases and J dropped 4; count of bases not matched to a gene: 6. CDR3 coding DNA: TGCGCCAGCAGCCCGCGGACAGGACCCACCGGGGAGCTGTTTTTT. Protein product: CASSPRTGPTGELFF.

V usage is TRBV9 and J usage is TRBJ1-2; possibly TRBD1 for D (5 bases). V dropped 4 bases and J dropped 3 bases, with 16 bases sitting between them. This CDR3 comprises 15 residues. CDR1 is SGDLS and CDR2 is YYNGEE in the germline V gene. CDR3 sequence reads: CASSPSSGVDYGYTF. The CDR3 DNA is TGTGCCAGCAGCCCTTCTTCGGGGGTCGACTATGGCTACACCTTC.

The V and J genes are TRBV5-1 and TRBJ1-3, with D maybe TRBD1 (5 bases). Between the trimmed V and J ends, which lost 1 base and 4 bases, there was a span of 9 bases. The CDR3 runs to 14 residues. Germline values: CDR1 SGHRS, CDR2 YFSETQ. CDR3 coding DNA: TGCGCCAGCAGCTTGACAGGTTGGGGAAACACCATATATTTT. It yields the protein CASSLTGWGNTIYF. Looking up the rest from reference TRBV5-1 and TRBJ1-3 gives the full variable domain: KAGVTQTPRYLIKTRGQQVTLSCSPISGHRSVSWYQQTPGQGLQFLFEYFSETQRNKGNFPGRFSGRQFSNSRSEMNVSTLELGDSALYLCASSLTGWGNTIYFGEGSWLTVV.

This clone was seen a few times. The V gene is TRBV30, the J gene TRBJ2-7; D may be TRBD1 (6 bases). The V end lost 0 bases, the J end lost 13 bases, and 16 bases lay between the germline ends. CDR1 is GTSNPN, CDR2 SVGIG, per germline (reference sequence). The CDR3 has 12 amino acids. The CDR3 DNA is TGTGCCTGGAGTGTATTGGTCAGGGGCTTCTACTTC. Translated: CAWSVLVRGFYF.

The chain joins TRBV18 to TRBJ1-1, with a tentative D call TRBD1 (5 bases). The germline V gene encodes CDR1 KGHSH and CDR2 LQKENI. The CDR3 length is 14 residues. V was clipped by 2 bases and J by 0 bases, with 7 bases between them. Here the CDR3 DNA reads TGTGCCAGCTCACCATACAGGATGAACACTGAAGCTTTCTTT. It translates to CASSPYRMNTEAFF.

CDR3 loop: CASSQGTSGIGDEQFF. The CDR3 DNA sequence: TGCGCCAGCAGCCAAGGGACTAGCGGGATCGGCGATGAGCAGTTCTTC. This chain joins TRBV4-3 and TRBJ2-1; 12 bases align to TRBD2. CDR3 length equals 16 residues. Per germline, CDR1 LGHNA and CDR2 YSLEER. Trimming took 1 base from V and 8 from J; bases not matched to a gene: 6.

The chain joins TRBV5-5 to TRBJ2-1; 9 bases fit TRBD2. The CDR3 extends over 15 amino acids. After removal of 2 bases from V and 7 bases from J, the junction contained 7 bases not matched to a gene. The germline V gene has CDR1 SGHKS and CDR2 YYEKEE (reference sequence). CDR3 region: CASSLGLALRNEQFF. For the CDR3, the DNA is TGTGCCAGCAGCTTAGGACTAGCGCTTCGGAATGAGCAGTTCTTC. Full variable domain (remainder filled in from reference TRBV5-5 and TRBJ2-1): DAGVTQSPTHLIKTRGQQVTLRCSPISGHKSVSWYQQVLGQGPQFIFQYYEKEERGRGNFPDRFSARQFPNYSSELNVNALLLGDSALYLCASSLGLALRNEQFFGPGTRLTVL.

The chain combines TRBV9 with TRBJ2-5; perhaps TRBD1 as D (5 bases). Germline V gene lookup returns CDR1 SGDLS and CDR2 YYNGEE. V was shortened by 2 bases and J by 1 base, with 9 bases between the two germline ends. This CDR3 has 14 amino acids. The CDR3 loop reads CASSVRQSQETQYF. In DNA form, the CDR3 reads TGTGCCAGCAGCGTCCGACAGAGCCAAGAGACCCAGTACTTC.

In this sample, this clone turned up once. The junction departs from the called germline gene at one end, perhaps through a read error. The sample carries other DNA sequences with the same CDR3. The rearrangement joins TRBV5-1 to TRBJ1-1; D unclear. Germline-derived CDR1 and CDR2 are SGHRS and YFSETQ. The CDR3 spans 16 residues. CDR3: CASSLRGAPGNTEAFF. CDR3 bases: TGCGCCAGCAGCTTGCGTGGTGCGCCGGGGAACACTGAGGCTTTCTTT.